The rows below give T cell receptor beta chains drawn from one sample of a study of shared clonotypes between healthy human individuals. Profiled with immunoSEQ multiplex PCR; TCRdb holds only in-frame clones, not every one. The sample carries some 2.1 million clones, 85% to 95% recorded once. Sample: naive CD4+ T cells sorted from blood. These receptors came from a man younger than 35 in good health. Each CDR3 is given with its conserved first and last residue. The D gene is left open where the match is weak. Size is omitted from some rows. Given values are once, few, many or a class for expanded clones.

d_gene	abundance	v_gene	j_gene	CDR3nt	CDR3aa
.	.	TRBV10-3	TRBJ1-1	TGTGCCATCAGTGAATTAGGCACTGAAGCTTTCTTT	CAISELGTEAFF
.	.	TRBV6-1	TRBJ1-4	TGTGCCAGCAGTGAGCAGCCAACTAATGAAAAACTGTTTTTT	CASSEQPTNEKLFF
TRBD1	.	TRBV25-1	TRBJ2-7	TGTGCCAGCAATGGACAGGGGGCACGCGAGCAGTACTTC	CASNGQGAREQYF
.	.	TRBV6-6	TRBJ2-7	TGTGCCAGCAGTTACAGGGAGAACTACGAGCAGTACTTC	CASSYRENYEQYF
TRBD1	.	TRBV2	TRBJ2-7	TGTGCCAGCAGTCCCACCCGGGACAGGGGCCTTGAGCAGTACTTC	CASSPTRDRGLEQYF
.	.	TRBV6-5	TRBJ2-7	TGTGCCAGCAGTCTGGGTGAGGCTTACGAGCAGTACTTC	CASSLGEAYEQYF
TRBD1	.	TRBV7-9	TRBJ2-7	TGTGCCAGCAGTGGAGACAGGGGAGTAAACGAGCAGTACTTC	CASSGDRGVNEQYF
TRBD1	.	TRBV11-2	TRBJ2-7	TGTGCCAGCAGCTTAGAGGCAGGGGGATACGAGCAGTACTTC	CASSLEAGGYEQYF
.	.	TRBV6-1	TRBJ2-7	TGTGCCAGCAGTGAAGCCGGCAGGGAGGACTACGAGCAGTACTTC	CASSEAGREDYEQYF
.	many	TRBV9	TRBJ2-7	TGTGCCAGCAGCGTTTTCGTGGGGCGCGAGCAGTACTTC	CASSVFVGREQYF
TRBD1	.	TRBV5-6	TRBJ1-4	TGTGCCAGCAGCTTCCGAGAGACAGGGGTCCAGAAGGAACTGTTTTTT	CASSFRETGVQKELFF
TRBD1	.	TRBV27	TRBJ2-3	TGTGCCAGCAGTTTATCGACAGGGCTAGATACGCAGTATTTT	CASSLSTGLDTQYF
.	.	TRBV7-9	TRBJ1-1	TGTGCCAGCATCCTATGGACTGAAGCTTTCTTT	CASILWTEAFF
.	.	TRBV13	TRBJ1-1	TGTGCCAGCAGGATCGAGGATTGGGGGCTTGACACTGAAGCTTTCTTT	CASRIEDWGLDTEAFF
.	.	TRBV5-6	TRBJ2-3	TGTGCCAGCAGCTTGGAGGGAACAGATACGCAGTATTTT	CASSLEGTDTQYF
TRBD2	.	TRBV19	TRBJ2-1	TGTGCCAGTAGCCCAACTAGCGGGATAACCATGGGGGAGCAGTTCTTC	CASSPTSGITMGEQFF
.	.	TRBV25-1	TRBJ2-3	TGTGCCAGCAGTCCCAGTAGGGGGAGCGCAGATACGCAGTATTTT	CASSPSRGSADTQYF
.	.	TRBV7-9	TRBJ1-4	TGTGCCAGCAGCTCCCAGGCGCTCGATGAAAAACTGTTTTTT	CASSSQALDEKLFF
TRBD1	.	TRBV30	TRBJ2-7	TGTGCCTGGGCCCGGGACAGGGACGAGCAGTACTTC	CAWARDRDEQYF
.	.	TRBV19	TRBJ2-1	TGTGCCAGTAGGGACCTGGGGTACAATGAGCAGTTCTTC	CASRDLGYNEQFF
TRBD2	once	TRBV7-6	TRBJ2-5	TGTGCCAGCAGCTTGAGCGGGAGAGTTGGGGAGACCCAGTACTTC	CASSLSGRVGETQYF
.	once	TRBV6-6	TRBJ2-3	TGTGCCAGCACCAAGGGGATTTGGGCAGATACGCAGTATTTT	CASTKGIWADTQYF
.	.	TRBV6-6	TRBJ2-7	TGTGCCAGCAGCATTCCGGGCCCTGGGTACGAGCAGTACTTC	CASSIPGPGYEQYF
.	.	TRBV9	TRBJ1-4	TGTGCCAGCAGCGTAGACCCAACTAATGAAAAACTGTTTTTT	CASSVDPTNEKLFF
TRBD1	.	TRBV6-5	TRBJ2-7	TGTGCCAGCAGTTACACAGGGGCTAGCTCCTACGAGCAGTACTTC	CASSYTGASSYEQYF
TRBD1	.	TRBV15	TRBJ1-4	TGTGCCACCAGCACGGGACAGGGGTATGAAAAACTGTTTTTT	CATSTGQGYEKLFF
.	.	TRBV27	TRBJ1-1	TGTGCCAGCAGTGACGAATTGGGGGCGAGAGCTTTCTTT	CASSDELGARAFF
TRBD1	.	TRBV7-2	TRBJ2-7	TGTGCCAGCAGCTTGGGGCCAGGGGGCATAGGCGAGCAGTACTTT	CASSLGPGGIGEQYF
.	.	TRBV9	TRBJ2-7	TGTGCCAGCAGCGTAGCTGGGGGTAGCTCCTACGAGCAGTACTTC	CASSVAGGSSYEQYF
.	.	TRBV2	TRBJ2-1	TGTGCCAGCAGGGAGGGGGGCTCCTACAATGAGCAGTTCTTC	CASREGGSYNEQFF
.	.	TRBV10-3	TRBJ2-7	TGTGCCATCCAACGGAAAGGGATCGACGAGCAGTACTTC	CAIQRKGIDEQYF
.	.	TRBV4-3	TRBJ2-3	TGCGCCAGCAGCCAAGGGGTCCGGGAGTCCACGCAGTATTTT	CASSQGVRESTQYF
TRBD1	.	TRBV9	TRBJ2-2	TGTGCCAGCAGAATCGGGACAGGGGATAACACCGGGGAGCTGTTTTTT	CASRIGTGDNTGELFF
.	.	TRBV7-8	TRBJ2-2	TGTGCCAGCAGCTTAGGAAGGGGGAGCACCGGGGAGCTGTTTTTT	CASSLGRGSTGELFF
TRBD1	.	TRBV27	TRBJ2-1	TGTGCCAGCAGTTCCAGGGGGCTCTCCTACAATGAGCAGTTCTTC	CASSSRGLSYNEQFF
.	.	TRBV5-4	TRBJ2-7	TGTGCCAGCAGCTTGGGAGGCCAGTTCTCCTACGAGCAGTACTTC	CASSLGGQFSYEQYF
TRBD2	once	TRBV5-6	TRBJ2-7	TGTGCCAGCAGCTCAACACCACTAGCGGGGTCCTACGAGCAGTACTTC	CASSSTPLAGSYEQYF
TRBD1	.	TRBV28	TRBJ1-4	TGTGCCAGCAGGGGACCGGACAGGGGAGGAGAAAAACTGTTTTTT	CASRGPDRGGEKLFF
.	.	TRBV5-1	TRBJ2-5	TGCGCCAGCAGCTTTGTGATCCAAGAGACCCAGTACTTC	CASSFVIQETQYF
TRBD1	.	TRBV5-6	TRBJ2-5	TGTGCCAGCAGCAACGACAGGGCTTACCAAGAGACCCAGTACTTC	CASSNDRAYQETQYF
.	.	TRBV2	TRBJ2-1	TGTGCCAGCAGTGATCGGGGGTCCTACAATGAGCAGTTCTTC	CASSDRGSYNEQFF
.	.	TRBV6-5	TRBJ2-3	TGTGCCAGCCGCCCCCTCGGGGGAAGCACAGATACGCAGTATTTT	CASRPLGGSTDTQYF
.	.	TRBV6-1	TRBJ2-7	TGTGCCAGCAGTAGCTTCTCACTATCCTACGAGCAGTACTTC	CASSSFSLSYEQYF
.	.	TRBV30	TRBJ1-5	TGTGCCTGGAGTGGAAGGGGGGGCAGGCAGCCCCAGCATTTT	CAWSGRGGRQPQHF
TRBD2	.	TRBV5-1	TRBJ2-7	TGCGCCAGCAGCTTGGGGACTAGCGGGAATAGATACGAGCAGTACTTC	CASSLGTSGNRYEQYF
.	.	TRBV5-6	TRBJ1-6	TGTGCCAGCAGTCGTACAGGTAGTTCACCCCTCCACTTT	CASSRTGSSPLHF
TRBD2	.	TRBV10-1	TRBJ2-2	TGCGCCAGCAGTCTGGGACTAGCGGGTACGAACACCGGGGAGCTGTTTTTT	CASSLGLAGTNTGELFF
.	.	TRBV2	TRBJ2-5	TGTGCCAGCAGTGAAATGGGTCGGGTACAAGAGACCCAGTACTTC	CASSEMGRVQETQYF
TRBD1	.	TRBV6-1	TRBJ2-2	TGTGCCAGCAGTGAAGTGGGGGGACAGGGGCCGTTCGGGGAGCTGTTTTTT	CASSEVGGQGPFGELFF
TRBD1	.	TRBV2	TRBJ2-2	TGTGCCAGCAGCCCGGACAGGGGCAGACTGTTTTTT	CASSPDRGRLFF
.	.	TRBV21-1	TRBJ2-7	TGTGCCAGCAGCAGAATCGAAATACGGTGGACAGAGTTAAGAATCTACGAGCAGTACTTC	CASSRIEIRWTELRIYEQYF
.	.	TRBV7-8	TRBJ1-4	TGTGCCAGCAGCTTAGATTTGGGCAAAACAACTAATGAAAAACTGTTTTTT	CASSLDLGKTTNEKLFF
TRBD1	.	TRBV11-1	TRBJ1-6	TGTGCCAGCAGCCGACAACGACAGGGCTGGTCTAATTCACCCCTCCACTTT	CASSRQRQGWSNSPLHF
TRBD2	.	TRBV18	TRBJ2-3	TGTGCCAGCTCACCCCTGACTAGCGGGAGTTCAGATACGCAGTATTTT	CASSPLTSGSSDTQYF
.	.	TRBV20-1	TRBJ2-7	TGCAGTGCTACAGGAACCGAGGAGCAGTACTTC	CSATGTEEQYF